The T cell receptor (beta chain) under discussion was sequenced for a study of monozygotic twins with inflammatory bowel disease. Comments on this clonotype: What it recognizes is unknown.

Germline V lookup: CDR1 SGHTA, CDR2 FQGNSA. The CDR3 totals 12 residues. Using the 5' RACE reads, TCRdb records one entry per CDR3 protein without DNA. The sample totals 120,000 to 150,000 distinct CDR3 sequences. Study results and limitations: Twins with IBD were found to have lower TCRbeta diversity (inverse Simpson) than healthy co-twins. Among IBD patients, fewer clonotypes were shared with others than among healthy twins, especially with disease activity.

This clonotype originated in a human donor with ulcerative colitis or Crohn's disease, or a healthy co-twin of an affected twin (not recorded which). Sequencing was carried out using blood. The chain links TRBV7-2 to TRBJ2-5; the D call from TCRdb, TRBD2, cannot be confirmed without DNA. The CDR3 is CASSRGRETQYF.